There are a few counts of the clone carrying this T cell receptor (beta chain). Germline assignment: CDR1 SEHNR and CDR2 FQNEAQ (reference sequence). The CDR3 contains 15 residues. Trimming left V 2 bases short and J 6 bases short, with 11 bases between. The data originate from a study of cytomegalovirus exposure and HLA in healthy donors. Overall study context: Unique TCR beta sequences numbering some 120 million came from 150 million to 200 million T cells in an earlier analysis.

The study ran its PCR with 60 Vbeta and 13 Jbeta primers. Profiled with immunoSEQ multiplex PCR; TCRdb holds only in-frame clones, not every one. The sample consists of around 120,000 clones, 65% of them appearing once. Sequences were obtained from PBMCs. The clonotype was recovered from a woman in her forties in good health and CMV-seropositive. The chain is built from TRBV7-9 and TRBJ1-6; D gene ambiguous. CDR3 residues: CASSLRESLNSPLHF. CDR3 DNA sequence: TGTGCCAGCAGCTTAAGAGAATCACTTAATTCACCCCTCCACTTT.